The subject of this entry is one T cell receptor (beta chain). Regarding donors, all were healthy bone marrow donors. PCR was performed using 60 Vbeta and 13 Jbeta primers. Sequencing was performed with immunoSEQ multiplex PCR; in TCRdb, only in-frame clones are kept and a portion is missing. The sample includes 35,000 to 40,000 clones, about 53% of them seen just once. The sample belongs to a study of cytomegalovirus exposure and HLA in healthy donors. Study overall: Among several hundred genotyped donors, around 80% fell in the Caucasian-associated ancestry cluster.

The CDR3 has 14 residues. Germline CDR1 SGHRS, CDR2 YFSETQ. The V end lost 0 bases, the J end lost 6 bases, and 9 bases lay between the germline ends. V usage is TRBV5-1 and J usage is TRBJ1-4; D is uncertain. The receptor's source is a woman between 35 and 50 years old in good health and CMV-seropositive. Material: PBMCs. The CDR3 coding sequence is TGCGCCAGCAGCTTGGGAGGAGACCATGAAAAACTGTTTTTT. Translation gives CASSLGGDHEKLFF. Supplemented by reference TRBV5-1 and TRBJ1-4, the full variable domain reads KAGVTQTPRYLIKTRGQQVTLSCSPISGHRSVSWYQQTPGQGLQFLFEYFSETQRNKGNFPGRFSGRQFSNSRSEMNVSTLELGDSALYLCASSLGGDHEKLFFGSGTQLSVL.